This TCR beta chain was captured in a study of tumor-infiltrating lymphocytes in primary liver carcinoma. For the study at large: Patients included men and women of 30 to 69 years.

The germline V gene encodes CDR1 MNHEY and CDR2 SVGEGT. The CDR3 is 15 residues long. Starting from 400 to 500 ng of total RNA, TCR beta cDNA was produced with a primer in the constant region. Amplification in three nested multiplex PCR rounds with slightly modified ARM-PCR gave rise to TCR beta libraries. For 10 cycles apiece, the opening two PCR rounds ran with TRBV1-TRBV30 forward primers and a C-beta reverse primer. A single record per CDR3 protein comes from TCRdb applying MiXCR to the multiplex PCR reads. There are approximately 42,000 distinct CDR3 sequences in the sample; roughly 75% occur only once, and around two fifths lies in the top ten. DNA and RNA were both co-extracted from around 20-30 mg of bulk tissue that had not been sorted. Surgical resection treated primary liver carcinoma in the patients. Notes on this clonotype: An end of the junction does not agree with germline; a read error may underlie this.

The origin of this receptor is a woman aged 25-40 years with primary liver carcinoma and hepatitis B virus infection. What was sequenced was tumor-adjacent normal liver tissue. J is TRBJ2-2 and V is TRBV6-2 or TRBV6-3, with D tentatively TRBD1 or TRBD2 (5 bases each). The CDR3 region has the DNA TGTGCCAGCAGTCGGGGCGATTTGAGCACCTGGGAGCTGTTTTTT. Encoded protein: CASSRGDLSTWELFF.